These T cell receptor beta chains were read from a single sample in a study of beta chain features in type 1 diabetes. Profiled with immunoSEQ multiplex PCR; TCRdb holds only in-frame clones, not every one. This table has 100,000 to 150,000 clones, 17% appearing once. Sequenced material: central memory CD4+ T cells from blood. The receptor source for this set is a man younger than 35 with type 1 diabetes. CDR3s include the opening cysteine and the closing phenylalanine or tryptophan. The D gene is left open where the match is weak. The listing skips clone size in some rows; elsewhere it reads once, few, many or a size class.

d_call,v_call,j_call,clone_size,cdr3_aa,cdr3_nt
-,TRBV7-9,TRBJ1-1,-,CASSPPFENTEAFF,TGTGCCAGCAGCCCCCCATTTGAGAACACTGAAGCTTTCTTT
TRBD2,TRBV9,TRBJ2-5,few,CASSPRGEMETQYF,TGTGCCAGCAGCCCCCGGGGGGAGATGGAGACCCAGTACTTC
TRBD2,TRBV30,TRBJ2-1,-,CAGRDNEQFF,TGTGCCGGGAGGGATAATGAGCAGTTCTTC
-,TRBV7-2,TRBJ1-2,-,CASSLGSGMGGYTF,TGTGCCAGCAGCTTAGGATCTGGAATGGGTGGCTACACCTTC
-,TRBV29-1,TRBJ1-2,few,CSVASQGVTNYGYTF,TGCAGCGTTGCTTCACAGGGAGTAACTAACTATGGCTACACCTTC
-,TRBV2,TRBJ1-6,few,CASSERAGTPLHF,TGTGCCAGCAGTGAAAGGGCAGGGACACCCCTCCACTTT
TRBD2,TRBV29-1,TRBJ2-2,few,CSVRASGTGELFF,TGCAGCGTTCGGGCTAGCGGGACCGGGGAGCTGTTTTTT
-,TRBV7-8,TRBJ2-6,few,CASSLGRQVGGANVLTF,TGTGCCAGCAGCTTGGGACGGCAAGTCGGTGGGGCCAACGTCCTGACTTTC
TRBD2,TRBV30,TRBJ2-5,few,CAWSASGREETQYF,TGTGCCTGGAGTGCTAGCGGGAGGGAGGAGACCCAGTACTTC
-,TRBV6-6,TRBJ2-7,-,CASSYTGIYEQYF,TGTGCCAGCAGTTACACGGGAATCTACGAGCAGTACTTC
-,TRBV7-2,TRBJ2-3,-,CAEAGATDTQYF,TGTGCCGAGGCGGGGGCGACAGATACGCAGTATTTT
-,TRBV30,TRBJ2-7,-,CAWSVLRAGITYEQYF,TGTGCCTGGAGTGTACTTAGGGCAGGGATTACCTACGAGCAGTACTTC
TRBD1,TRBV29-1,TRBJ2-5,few,CSGVTGGETQYF,TGCAGCGGTGTAACAGGGGGAGAGACCCAGTACTTC
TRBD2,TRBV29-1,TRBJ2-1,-,CSVDLLGASGSLAFF,TGCAGCGTTGACCTCCTCGGGGCTAGCGGGAGCTTAGCGTTCTTC
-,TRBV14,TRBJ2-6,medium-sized,CASSQAWSGANVLTF,TGTGCCAGCAGCCAAGCTTGGTCTGGGGCCAACGTCCTGACTTTC
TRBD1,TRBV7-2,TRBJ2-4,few,CASSSRTGGVKNIQYF,TGTGCCAGCAGCTCCAGGACAGGGGGAGTTAAAAACATTCAGTACTTC
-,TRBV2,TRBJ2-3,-,CASSDERQGTDTQYF,TGTGCCAGCAGTGATGAGCGGCAAGGGACAGATACGCAGTATTTT
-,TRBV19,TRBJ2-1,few,CASLDISGVFQQFF,TGTGCCAGCCTAGATATAAGCGGCGTATTCCAGCAGTTCTTC
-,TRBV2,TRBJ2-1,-,CASSQAPKKYNEQFF,TGTGCCAGCAGTCAGGCCCCCAAGAAATACAATGAGCAGTTCTTC
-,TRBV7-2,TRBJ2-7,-,CASSNNRVGYEQYF,TGTGCCAGCAGCAACAACAGGGTAGGGTACGAGCAGTACTTC
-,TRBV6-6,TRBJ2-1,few,CASMGASERNEQFF,TGTGCCAGCATGGGGGCGAGCGAGCGTAATGAGCAGTTCTTC
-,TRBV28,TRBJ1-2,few,CASSLRLEDYTF,TGTGCCAGCAGTTTAAGACTTGAAGACTACACCTTC
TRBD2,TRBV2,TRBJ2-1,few,CASSVSGGAGLEQFF,TGTGCCAGCAGTGTAAGCGGGGGGGCCGGCTTGGAGCAGTTCTTC
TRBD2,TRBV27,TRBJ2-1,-,CASSGLTSGGKQFF,TGTGCCAGCAGTGGACTGACTAGCGGGGGAAAGCAGTTCTTC
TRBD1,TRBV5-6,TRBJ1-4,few,CASSLAGTGEEKLFF,TGTGCCAGCAGCTTGGCCGGGACAGGGGAGGAAAAACTGTTTTTT
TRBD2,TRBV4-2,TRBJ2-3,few,CASSPSTSGGSEDTQYF,TGTGCCAGCAGCCCTTCGACTAGCGGGGGGTCGGAAGATACGCAGTATTTT
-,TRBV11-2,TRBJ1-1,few,CASSPYQGYGTEAFF,TGTGCCAGCAGCCCATATCAGGGTTACGGCACTGAAGCTTTCTTT
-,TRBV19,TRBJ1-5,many,CASSILSGSNQPQHF,TGTGCCAGTAGTATTCTATCGGGTAGCAATCAGCCCCAGCATTTT
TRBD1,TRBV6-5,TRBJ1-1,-,CASSRQGRSEAFF,TGTGCCAGCAGTCGACAGGGTCGGAGTGAAGCTTTCTTT
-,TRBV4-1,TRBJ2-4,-,CASSQERQNIQYF,TGCGCCAGCAGCCAAGAGAGACAGAACATTCAGTACTTC
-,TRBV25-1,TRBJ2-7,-,CASSGSYEQYF,TGTGCCAGCAGTGGTTCCTACGAGCAGTACTTC
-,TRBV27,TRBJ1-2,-,CASSPWDGNYGYTF,TGTGCCAGCAGCCCATGGGACGGCAACTATGGCTACACCTTC
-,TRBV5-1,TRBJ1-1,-,CASSLGDGGTEAFF,TGCGCCAGCAGCCTCGGGGACGGGGGCACTGAAGCTTTCTTT
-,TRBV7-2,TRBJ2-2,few,CASSATSFTGELFF,TGTGCCAGCAGCGCGACTAGTTTCACCGGGGAGCTGTTTTTT
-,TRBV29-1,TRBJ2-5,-,CSVAGDKETQYF,TGCAGCGTTGCGGGGGATAAAGAGACCCAGTACTTC
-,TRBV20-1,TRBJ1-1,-,CSARESYEAFF,TGCAGTGCTAGAGAAAGCTATGAAGCTTTCTTT
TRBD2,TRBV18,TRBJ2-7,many,CASSPLREINYEQYF,TGTGCCAGCTCACCACTGCGGGAGATTAACTACGAGCAGTACTTC
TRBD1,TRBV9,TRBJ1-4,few,CASSPRQGAGEKLFF,TGTGCCAGCAGCCCCAGACAGGGGGCCGGTGAAAAACTGTTTTTT
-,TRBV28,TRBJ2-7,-,CASSETDSSYEQYF,TGTGCCAGCAGCGAAACGGACAGTTCCTACGAGCAGTACTTC
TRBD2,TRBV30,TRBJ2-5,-,CAWKTLAGYQETQYF,TGTGCCTGGAAGACCCTAGCGGGGTACCAAGAGACCCAGTACTTC
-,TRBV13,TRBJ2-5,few,CASSLGLGQQETQYF,TGTGCCAGCAGCTTAGGCCTTGGACAACAAGAGACCCAGTACTTC
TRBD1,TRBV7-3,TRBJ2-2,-,CASSLGGQGNTGELFF,TGTGCCAGCAGCCTAGGGGGACAGGGGAACACCGGGGAGCTGTTTTTT
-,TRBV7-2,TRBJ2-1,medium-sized,CASSLNNEQFF,TGTGCCAGCAGCTTAAACAATGAGCAGTTCTTC
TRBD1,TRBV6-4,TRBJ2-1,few,CASSRDRDNEQFF,TGTGCCAGCAGTCGGGACAGGGACAATGAGCAGTTCTTC
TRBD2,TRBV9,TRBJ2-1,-,CASSVATGTSGSRLGNEQFF,TGTGCCAGCAGCGTAGCTACCGGGACTAGCGGGAGCAGACTGGGGAATGAGCAGTTCTTC
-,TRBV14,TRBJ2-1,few,CASSLYGGSGNEQFF,TGTGCCAGCAGTTTGTATGGGGGCTCGGGAAATGAGCAGTTCTTC
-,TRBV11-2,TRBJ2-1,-,CASSLPRRLGNEQFF,TGTGCCAGCAGCTTACCGAGGCGACTGGGCAATGAGCAGTTCTTC
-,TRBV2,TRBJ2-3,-,CASRYTDTQYF,TGTGCCAGCCGATACACAGATACGCAGTATTTT
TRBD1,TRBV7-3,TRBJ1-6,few,CASSLLDRPNSPLHF,TGTGCCAGCAGCCTATTGGACAGGCCTAATTCACCCCTCCACTTT
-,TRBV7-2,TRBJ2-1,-,CASSLELNEQFF,TGTGCCAGCAGCTTAGAACTCAATGAGCAGTTCTTC